The present entry profiles one T cell receptor beta chain with its context. Its antigen target is currently unknown. No qualities accompany the bases; no much larger clone lies one base away. These data come from a study of OX40 agonist ivuxolimab in advanced cancers. About the full investigation: Ivuxolimab, which targeted the costimulatory receptor OX40 (CD134), was an agonistic, fully human IgG2 monoclonal antibody. Intravenous ivuxolimab was administered to patients every 2 weeks at six dose levels: 0.01, 0.1, 0.3, 1.5, 3 and 10 mg/kg. Of the roughly 54 dose-escalation patients, hepatocellular carcinoma was present in about 20, melanoma in some 15, renal cell carcinoma in 9 and head and neck cancer in 9. A male proportion of roughly 85% and a mean age of around 60 years, ranging from about 20 to 85, were recorded for the dose-escalation cohort. Patients were allowed to have had prior anti-PD-1, anti-PD-L1 or anti-CTLA-4 therapy, and around 40% of the dose-escalation patients had previously received checkpoint inhibitors. Partial responses were achieved by three dose-escalation patients, of whom one had hepatocellular carcinoma and two had cutaneous melanoma. Peripheral TCRbeta sequencing was intended to test whether TCR sequence diversity was altered and clonal T-cell expansion was caused by ivuxolimab. The paper reports the monotherapy dose-escalation portion (N of about 54 patients) of the phase I ivuxolimab trial. Here is what the overall study found, with its caveats: Low levels of normalized T-cell clonal expansion were also seen in some patients who did not respond. After ivuxolimab, more expanded clones were found on average in CD8+ T cells than in CD4+ T cells. The antigen specificity of the peripheral T cells that underwent clonal expansion was not determined. In the 0.1-3.0 mg/kg groups, partial responders were among the patients with the lowest normalized peripheral clonal expansion, particularly in CD8+ T cells. At doses from 0.1 to 3.0 mg/kg, clonal expansion was seen in both CD4+ and CD8+ blood T cells between baseline and week 6.

The trial excluded patients who had a history of autoimmune disease or were on systemic immunosuppression. In every dose cohort, peripheral blood was drawn for TCR sequencing at baseline, cycle 4 day 1, and cycle 7 day 1. Samples were obtained from an open-label, multicenter, first-in-human phase I dose-escalation trial of ivuxolimab. The trial enrolled adults with locally advanced or metastatic head and neck squamous cell, hepatocellular, melanoma or renal cell carcinoma. Before TCR sequencing, CD4+ and CD8+ T cells were separately sorted from peripheral blood. Looking up the germline V gene yields CDR1 SGHTS and CDR2 YDEGEE. V and J lose 3 bases and 0 bases, and a span of 13 bases separates them. Reading from cysteine to phenylalanine, the CDR3 counts 16 amino acids. Just the 48-base CDR3 DNA is kept, in frame starting at base 1. Genomic DNA was extracted from sorted cells for sequencing of the TCRbeta CDR3 region. The immunoSEQ Assay was used for sequencing of TCRbeta CDR3 regions. This is the immuneACCESS table as TCRdb keeps it, with only in-frame sequences that have V and J called. A part of the clones is gone; compared with another copy, unresolved V genes explain less than half, and the rest is unexplained. The sample includes under 40,000 clones, with about four fifths observed a single time. About 20% of the sample belongs to the ten largest clones.

The sequencing here drew on CD4+ or CD8+ T cells sorted from blood, taken in a trial of the OX40 agonist ivuxolimab. The chain uses TRBV5-8 and TRBJ2-1; a confident D gene designation cannot be given. The clonotype was recovered from an adult with an advanced solid tumor such as melanoma, head and neck, liver or kidney cancer. This receptor has the CDR3 CASSSPGFSSYNEQFF. At the DNA level, the sequence is TGTGCCAGCAGCTCGCCCGGTTTCAGCTCCTACAATGAGCAGTTCTTC.